Listed here are 30 T cell receptor beta chains from one sample, sequenced in a study of HIV-infected patients and healthy controls. cDNA was made from about 500 ng RNA using alpha and beta constant primers. Separate chain-specific third strand synthesis with multiplexing indices produced the alpha and beta libraries. Each CDR3 protein gets one entry after TCRdb re-called the 5' RACE reads with MiXCR. In the table there are 4,300 or so distinct CDR3 sequences, roughly 13% of which are singletons. No cell fractionation was done, so the repertoire covers all unsorted peripheral blood T cells. Sequences were derived from blood, sampled before antiretroviral therapy. These receptor sequences come from an adult with HIV infection.

As regards this clonotype: Given a much more abundant clone one base away, this may be a read error. The genes are TRBV6-6 and TRBJ1-1, with a tentative D call TRBD1 (6 bases). CDR1 and CDR2 from the germline V gene are MNHNY and SVGAGI (reference sequence). The CDR3 contains 16 residues. The CDR3 here is CASSDPSFRGGAEDFF. For the CDR3, the DNA is TGTGCCAGCAGTGACCCATCGTTCAGGGGTGGGGCTGAAGATTTCTTT.

This clonotype is labeled as medium-sized. The chain uses TRBV7-3 and TRBJ2-1, with TRBD2 as a possible D gene (5 bases). This CDR3 region has 16 residues. Germline lookup yields CDR1 SGHTA and CDR2 FQGTGA. V was shortened by 5 bases and J by 2 bases, with 16 bases between the two germline ends. The CDR3 is CASSPASASTYNEQFF. The CDR3 region has the DNA TGTGCCAGCAGCCCAGCTTCGGCTAGCACCTACAATGAGCAGTTCTTC.

This clonotype turned up a few times. The rearrangement joins TRBV14 to TRBJ2-2, with 7 bases aligning to TRBD2. The V gene's germline CDR1 is SGHDN and CDR2 FVKESK. This CDR3 is built from 15 residues. V lost 4 bases to trimming and J lost 2 bases; unmatched junction nucleotides: 4. The CDR3 protein is CASSLGTINTGELFF. DNA for the CDR3: TGTGCCAGCAGCCTAGGGACTATCAACACCGGGGAGCTGTTTTTT.

In its sample, this clonotype ranks as medium-sized (0.01 to 0.1%). The V gene is TRBV6-2 or TRBV6-3, the J gene TRBJ2-2, with 14 bases aligning to TRBD2. With V trimmed by 6 bases and J by 6 bases, 3 bases remained unmatched. This CDR3 has 15 residues. Germline-derived CDR1 and CDR2 are MNHEY and SVGEGT. CDR3 sequence reads: CASRPGLAGAGELFF. As DNA, the CDR3 is TGTGCCAGCAGACCGGGACTAGCGGGAGCCGGGGAGCTGTTTTTT.

By sample share, this clonotype is medium-sized (0.01 to 0.1%). V usage is TRBV28 and J usage is TRBJ2-1, with 14 bases aligning to TRBD2. Germline V gene data show CDR1 as MDHEN and CDR2 as SYDVKM. There are 16 residues in the CDR3. V shed 5 bases and J 0 bases; nucleotides not matched to a gene: 0. CDR3 bases: TGTGCCAGCAGTGGGACTAGCGGGAGCTCCTACAATGAGCAGTTCTTC. This codes for CASSGTSGSSYNEQFF.

Judged by abundance, this clonotype is medium-sized (0.01 to 0.1%). The chain recombines TRBV12-3 or TRBV12-4 with TRBJ1-2, with TRBD1 identical over 10 bases. This CDR3 has 14 amino acids. The junction had 8 bases not matched to a gene; V was cut back by 6 bases and J by 7 bases. CDR3 residues: CASSRSGQGSGYTF. Here the CDR3 DNA reads TGTGCCAGCAGCCGGTCGGGACAGGGGAGTGGCTACACCTTC.

This clonotype is deemed medium-sized. Its ends do not fully match the called genes, so a read error is possible. The chain combines TRBV7-9 with TRBJ2-1; D may be TRBD2 (5 bases). Germline V lookup: CDR1 SEHNR, CDR2 FQNEAQ (reference sequence). The CDR3 runs 9 residues. In nucleotides, the CDR3 is TGTGCCAGCAGCTCAGAGGAGGTCTTC. It codes for CASSSEEVF.

In this sample, this clonotype turned up many times. The CDR3 region is CSVSSPEPSGNTIYF. Here the CDR3 DNA reads TGCAGCGTTTCCTCTCCAGAACCCTCTGGAAACACCATATATTTT. The J gene is TRBJ1-3, the V gene TRBV29-1; D unresolved. CDR3 length: 15 amino acids. CDR1 is SQVTM and CDR2 is ANQGSEA in the germline V gene. Trimming cost V 5 bases and J 0 bases, with 14 bases left between them.

This clonotype is medium-sized by share. The chain links TRBV6-2 or TRBV6-3 to TRBJ2-5; possibly TRBD2 for D (6 bases). The CDR3 consists of 14 residues. Germline CDR1 and CDR2: MNHEY and SVGEGT. Deletions cut 6 bases from V and 4 bases from J, with 15 bases between. Here the CDR3 reads CASSLPRRGETQYF. The CDR3 region has the DNA TGTGCCAGCAGCCTCCCCCGGAGGGGAGAGACCCAGTACTTC.

Relative to its sample, this clonotype is medium-sized. This chain links TRBV15 with TRBJ2-3; TRBD1 or TRBD2 may be the D gene (5 bases each). Germline-derived CDR1 and CDR2 are LNHNV and YYDKDF (reference sequence). CDR3 length: 16 residues. The V end was cut by 3 bases, the J end by 6 bases, with 19 bases between. The CDR3 here is CATSSENRDPADTQYF. As DNA, the CDR3 is TGTGCCACCAGCAGTGAGAACCGGGACCCCGCGGATACGCAGTATTTT.

This clonotype ranks as medium-sized. The CDR3, as DNA: TGTGCCAGCAGTTTATCTTTGAGTCCTTACGAGCAGTACTTC. Amino acid sequence: CASSLSLSPYEQYF. The chain uses TRBV28 and TRBJ2-7; no definite D call. CDR1 and CDR2 (germline): MDHEN, SYDVKM. V lost 1 base and J lost 4, with 11 bases in between. This CDR3 spans 14 amino acids. The entire variable domain, with the rest obtained from reference TRBV28 and TRBJ2-7, is as follows: DVKVTQSSRYLVKRTGEKVFLECVQDMDHENMFWYRQDPGLGLRLIYFSYDVKMKEKGDIPEGYSVSREKKERFSLILESASTNQTSMYLCASSLSLSPYEQYFGPGTRLTVT.

By its share, this clonotype is medium-sized (0.01 to 0.1%). The chain recombines TRBV20-1 with TRBJ2-3; 14 bases line up with TRBD2. This CDR3 has 16 amino acids. V trimming: 5 bases; J trimming: 6 bases; junction bases outside the gene matches: 10. In germline, CDR1 is DFQATT, CDR2 SNEGSKA (reference sequence). The CDR3 reads CSAVSLGLAGVDTQYF. In nucleotides, the CDR3 is TGCAGTGCTGTCAGTTTGGGACTAGCGGGAGTTGATACGCAGTATTTT.

This clonotype turned up a few times. The chain employs TRBV5-5 and TRBJ2-1; a possible D gene is TRBD2 (6 bases). V was cut by 0 bases and J by 5 bases, with 12 bases left in between. Germline CDR1 SGHKS, CDR2 YYEKEE (reference sequence). This CDR3 contains 15 residues. The CDR3, as DNA: TGTGCCAGCAGCTTGGTGGGACCGGGAGACAATGAGCAGTTCTTC. It specifies CASSLVGPGDNEQFF.

By proportion, this clonotype is medium-sized (0.01 to 0.1%). The V and J genes are TRBV20-1 and TRBJ2-4, with D hard to call. Trimming cost V 5 bases and J 6 bases, with 20 bases left between them. There are 15 residues in the CDR3. In germline, CDR1 is DFQATT, CDR2 SNEGSKA (reference sequence). CDR3: CSAAVVLEAGNIQYF. CDR3 sequence (DNA): TGCAGTGCTGCTGTTGTTCTAGAGGCCGGAAACATTCAGTACTTC.

In its sample, this clonotype is medium-sized. The gene calls are TRBV7-2 and TRBJ2-3, with D hard to call. This CDR3 region has 12 residues. Germline CDR1 and CDR2: SGHTA and FQGNSA. Trimming cost V 8 bases and J 8 bases, with 14 bases left between them. DNA of the CDR3: TGTGCCAGCGCTCCGTCCCGAGCTACGCAGTATTTT. Protein sequence: CASAPSRATQYF.

Details on this clonotype: Possible read error: a much larger clone is one base away. This rearrangement joins TRBV28 to TRBJ2-7; no clear D gene. The CDR3 loop spans 15 amino acids. Germline-derived CDR1 and CDR2 are MDHEN and SYDVKM. The CDR3 loop is CASSLKNLRYYKQYF. The CDR3 DNA sequence: TGTGCCAGCAGTTTGAAAAACCTCCGGTACTACAAGCAGTACTTC.

For this clonotype: A much larger clone differs by one base, so this may be a read error. The gene calls are TRBV2 and TRBJ1-3; 7 nucleotides match TRBD1. Looked up from germline, CDR1 is SNHLY and CDR2 is FYNNEI. This CDR3 comprises 14 residues. CDR3 in amino acids: CARRDSTSGNTIYF. Written as DNA, the CDR3 is TGTGCCCGCAGGGACAGCACCTCTGGAAACACCATATATTTT. The complete variable domain, with remaining parts taken from reference TRBV2 and TRBJ1-3, reads EPEVTQTPSHQVTQMGQEVILRCVPISNHLYFYWYRQILGQKVEFLVSFYNNEISEKSEIFDDQFSVERPDGSNFTLKIRSTKLEDSAMYFCARRDSTSGNTIYFGEGSWLTVV.

This clonotype was seen ten or more times. The V and J genes are TRBV19 and TRBJ2-7; possible D gene TRBD1, 5 bases. V was trimmed by 3 bases and J by 6 bases, leaving 12 bases between them. The CDR3 covers 13 residues. Germline V gene lookup returns CDR1 LNHDA and CDR2 SQIVND (reference sequence). The CDR3 DNA reads TGTGCCAGTAGTATCACCCCAGGGCCCGAGCAGTACTTC. Translated: CASSITPGPEQYF.

This clonotype rates as medium-sized. This sequence joins TRBV7-9 and TRBJ1-5; D ambiguous. V was pared by 5 bases and J by 0 bases, with 8 bases between. Germline CDR1 reads SEHNR; CDR2 reads FQNEAQ (reference sequence). The CDR3 covers 14 residues. In DNA form, the CDR3 reads TGTGCCAGCAGCGCCGGGTATAGCAATCAGCCCCAGCATTTT. Translating gives CASSAGYSNQPQHF. Using reference TRBV7-9 and TRBJ1-5 for the parts outside the CDR3, the full variable domain is DTGVSQNPRHKITKRGQNVTFRCDPISEHNRLYWYRQTLGQGPEFLTYFQNEAQLEKSRLLSDRFSAERPKGSFSTLEIQRTEQGDSAMYLCASSAGYSNQPQHFGDGTRLSIL.

This clonotype was seen ten or more times. The chain carries TRBV24-1 and TRBJ2-1, with 13 nucleotides matching TRBD2. CDR1 and CDR2 from the germline V gene are KGHDR and SFDVKD. V shed 5 bases and J 9 bases; nucleotides not matched to a gene: 3. The CDR3 has 14 amino acids. The CDR3 nucleotides read TGTGCCACCAGTGCTGGACTAGCGGGAGTTGAGCAGTTCTTC. Its protein is CATSAGLAGVEQFF.

The chain uses TRBV5-6 and TRBJ2-5; D unresolved. The CDR3 is 15 amino acids. Between the trimmed V and J ends, which lost 0 bases and 1 base, there was a span of 10 bases. Germline V gene data show CDR1 as SGHDT and CDR2 as YYEEEE. CDR3 bases: TGTGCCAGCAGCTTGGAGTGGGCGCCCCAAGAGACCCAGTACTTC. It is translated as CASSLEWAPQETQYF.

Regarding this clonotype: A much larger clonotype is one base distant, so this may be a read error. The V gene is TRBV29-1, the J gene TRBJ1-1; 9 nucleotides align to TRBD1. The CDR3 sequence is 13 residues long. Looked up from germline, CDR1 is SQVTM and CDR2 is ANQGSEA. J was trimmed by 5 bases and V by 6 bases; bases with no gene match: 7. This CDR3 reads CSVQGAQSTEAFF. CDR3 bases: TGCAGCGTACAGGGGGCCCAATCGACTGAAGCTTTCTTT. Full variable domain (rest looked up from reference TRBV29-1 and TRBJ1-1): SAVISQKPSRDICQRGTSLTIQCQVDSQVTMMFWYRQQPGQSLTLIATANQGSEATYESGFVIDKFPISRPNLTFSTLTVSNMSPEDSSIYLCSVQGAQSTEAFFGQGTRLTVV.

By proportion, this clonotype is medium-sized. The rearrangement uses TRBV20-1 and TRBJ1-4; 9 bases are shared with TRBD1. J lost 2 bases, V lost 5 bases, and 15 bases had no gene match. The length of the CDR3 is 18 residues. Germline V gene lookup returns CDR1 DFQATT and CDR2 SNEGSKA (reference sequence). This CDR3 is CSAATPPGQGFTNEKLFF. As DNA, the CDR3 is TGCAGTGCTGCAACGCCTCCGGGACAGGGATTTACTAATGAAAAACTGTTTTTT.

This clonotype appeared many times. The V gene is TRBV6-2 or TRBV6-3, the J gene TRBJ2-7, with D unresolved. The CDR3 totals 16 residues. Between the trimmed V and J ends, which lost 6 bases and 3 bases, there was a span of 21 bases. Germline V gives CDR1 MNHEY, CDR2 SVGEGT. Here the CDR3 reads CASSSLGVGTDYEQYF. The CDR3 DNA reads TGTGCCAGCAGCAGCCTCGGTGTTGGCACGGACTACGAGCAGTACTTC.

This clonotype was detected ten times or more. This chain uses TRBV7-9 with TRBJ2-5, with 8 bases that match TRBD2. J lost 1 base, V lost 5 bases, and 0 bases had no gene match. The CDR3 covers 13 residues. Per germline, CDR1 SEHNR and CDR2 FQNEAQ (reference sequence). The CDR3 DNA sequence: TGTGCCAGCAGCCGGGGGGGCCAAGAGACCCAGTACTTC. Encoded protein: CASSRGGQETQYF. The full variable domain, with the rest looked up from reference TRBV7-9 and TRBJ2-5, is DTGVSQNPRHKITKRGQNVTFRCDPISEHNRLYWYRQTLGQGPEFLTYFQNEAQLEKSRLLSDRFSAERPKGSFSTLEIQRTEQGDSAMYLCASSRGGQETQYFGPGTRLLVL.

Concerning this clonotype itself: One base away lies a much larger clone, so this may be a sequencing read error. The J gene is TRBJ2-1, the V gene TRBV4-1; 11 positions match TRBD2. The CDR3 runs 17 residues. Germline CDR1 reads MGHRA; CDR2 reads YSYEKL. CDR3 in amino acids: CDSSQLIAGGPRNEQFF. CDR3 nucleotides: TGCGACAGCAGCCAATTGATAGCGGGAGGGCCACGGAATGAGCAGTTCTTC.

This clonotype was counted at least ten times. This chain links TRBV18 with TRBJ1-5; D is possibly TRBD1 (5 bases). The V gene's germline CDR1 is KGHSH and CDR2 LQKENI. The germline V and J ends were trimmed by 6 bases and 2 bases, with 14 bases remaining between them. This CDR3 comprises 15 residues. CDR3: CASSRRDDRNQPQHF. The CDR3 nucleotides are TGTGCCAGCTCGCGCAGGGATGATCGCAATCAGCCCCAGCATTTT.

This clonotype was seen ten or more times. The CDR3 spells CASSSRTGHNTIYF. CDR3 coding DNA: TGTGCCAGCAGCTCCCGGACAGGGCACAACACCATATATTTT. This rearrangement joins TRBV7-9 to TRBJ1-3; 8 positions agree with TRBD1. Per germline, CDR1 SEHNR and CDR2 FQNEAQ (reference sequence). Trimming at V came to 4 bases and at J to 7 bases, leaving 6 bases not matched to a gene. The CDR3 runs 14 residues.

By sample share, this clonotype is medium-sized. This sequence joins TRBV18 and TRBJ2-7, with 7 nucleotides matching TRBD2. V gave up 0 bases and J gave up 2 bases; unmatched junction bases: 1. This CDR3 contains 14 residues. Germline loops: CDR1 KGHSH, CDR2 LQKENI. CDR3 bases: TGTGCCAGCTCACCACCGCGGGAGCCCTACGAGCAGTACTTC. Protein product: CASSPPREPYEQYF.

This clonotype is labeled medium-sized. The DNA of the CDR3 is TGTGCCAGCAGTGAGGCAGGGCCAAACACTGAAGCTTTCTTT. This gives the protein CASSEAGPNTEAFF. This chain joins TRBV6-1 and TRBJ1-1; D possibly corresponds to TRBD1 (5 bases). Trimming stripped 3 bases from V and 2 bases from J, with 10 bases between. The CDR3 has 14 residues. Germline values: CDR1 MNHNS, CDR2 SASEGT.